A single sample gave rise to the 29 T cell receptor beta chains below, sequenced in a study of control samples from healthy donors and cancer patients. Clones were sequenced by immunoSEQ multiplex PCR, and TCRdb holds only the in-frame ones, with some missing. The table has under 130,000 clones, roughly 91% seen once. The sequenced sample consisted of PBMCs. The receptor source for this set is a man in his sixties with lung cancer.

The chain joins TRBV6-1 to TRBJ2-7; D gene ambiguous. Trimming took 2 bases from V and 4 from J, leaving 3 bases between them. Germline V CDR1 and CDR2: MNHNS, SASEGT. This CDR3 region has 11 residues. CDR3 region: CASSERYEQYF. As DNA, the CDR3 is TGTGCCAGCAGTGAAAGGTACGAGCAGTACTTC.

The CDR3 nucleotides read TGCAGCGTTGAATTGAGACTGAGCATGAACACTGAAGCTTTCTTT. Amino acid sequence: CSVELRLSMNTEAFF. V is TRBV29-1 and J is TRBJ1-1; D is unclear. Germline CDR1 is SQVTM and CDR2 is ANQGSEA. CDR3 length equals 15 residues. V was trimmed by 2 bases and J by 0 bases, leaving 13 bases between them.

The V call is TRBV11-2, the J call TRBJ1-3; no clear D. Trimming removed 2 bases from V and 0 bases from J, with 14 bases in between. The CDR3 runs 17 residues. CDR1 is SGHAT and CDR2 is FQNNGV in the germline V gene. CDR3 in DNA: TGTGCCAGCAGCTTATATTCCCAGTTCCGCTCTGGAAACACCATATATTTT. Residues: CASSLYSQFRSGNTIYF.

The chain recombines TRBV30 with TRBJ2-5; D possibly uses TRBD1 or TRBD2 (6 bases each). Per germline, CDR1 GTSNPN and CDR2 SVGIG (reference sequence). The germline V and J ends were trimmed by 3 bases and 5 bases, with 19 bases remaining between them. CDR3 length: 15 amino acids. The CDR3 loop reads CAWSPRGAKGETQYF. In DNA form, the CDR3 reads TGTGCCTGGAGCCCGAGGGGGGCAAAAGGGGAGACCCAGTACTTC. The whole variable domain, filled in from reference TRBV30 and TRBJ2-5, reads SQTIHQWPATLVQPVGSPLSLECTVEGTSNPNLYWYRQAAGRGLQLLFYSVGIGQISSEVPQNLSASRPQDRQFILSSKKLLLSDSGFYLCAWSPRGAKGETQYFGPGTRLLVL.

The CDR3 loop reads CASSYGGAPNSPLHF. The CDR3 DNA sequence: TGTGCCAGCAGCTACGGGGGCGCGCCTAATTCACCCCTCCACTTT. The chain is built from TRBV5-4 and TRBJ1-6, with D possibly matching TRBD1 (6 bases). V shed 3 bases and J shed 6 bases, with 13 bases lying between them. The germline gives CDR1 SGHNT, CDR2 YYREEE (reference sequence). CDR3 length: 15 amino acids.

The CDR3 region is CSVEDNRGQGYTF. CDR3 DNA sequence: TGCAGCGTTGAAGATAACAGGGGGCAAGGCTACACCTTC. The chain recombines TRBV29-1 with TRBJ1-2; 9 nucleotides align to TRBD1. The CDR3 extends over 13 amino acids. The germline V gene encodes CDR1 SQVTM and CDR2 ANQGSEA. With V trimmed by 0 bases and J by 8 bases, 4 bases remained unmatched. Full variable domain (rest looked up from reference TRBV29-1 and TRBJ1-2): SAVISQKPSRDICQRGTSLTIQCQVDSQVTMMFWYRQQPGQSLTLIATANQGSEATYESGFVIDKFPISRPNLTFSTLTVSNMSPEDSSIYLCSVEDNRGQGYTFGSGTRLTVV.

V is TRBV12-3 or TRBV12-4 and J is TRBJ1-2; D is unresolved. Trimming took off 6 bases at V and 4 bases at J, with 6 bases between the two ends. The length of the CDR3 is 11 residues. This chain's CDR3 is CASSAFYGYTF. CDR3 DNA sequence: TGTGCCAGCAGCGCATTCTATGGCTACACCTTC.

The V gene is TRBV3-1 (or the pseudogene TRBV3-2), the J gene TRBJ2-6; the match to TRBD1 covers 10 bases. The junction had 8 bases not matched to a gene; V was cut back by 3 bases and J by 0 bases. The CDR3 runs to 19 residues. Per germline, CDR1 LGHDT and CDR2 YNNKEL (reference sequence). CDR3 residues: CASSQIPGQGLSGANVLTF. In DNA form, the CDR3 reads TGTGCCAGCAGCCAGATACCGGGACAGGGGCTCTCTGGGGCCAACGTCCTGACTTTC.

This clone was seen a handful of times. V and J are TRBV5-1 and TRBJ1-1, with 7 bases matching TRBD1. The junction had 5 bases not matched to a gene; V was cut back by 0 bases and J by 3 bases. The germline V gene has CDR1 SGHRS and CDR2 YFSETQ. This CDR3 comprises 15 residues. CDR3 sequence (DNA): TGCGCCAGCAGCTTGGACTCGGACAGGTACACTGAAGCTTTCTTT. This translates into CASSLDSDRYTEAFF.

J is TRBJ2-6 and V is TRBV29-1; tentative D call: TRBD1 (8 bases). The V gene lost 5 bases and the J gene lost 1 base, with 15 bases spanning the gap. From germline, CDR1 is SQVTM and CDR2 ANQGSEA. CDR3 length: 16 amino acids. The CDR3 protein is CSVTGGAISGANVLTF. For the CDR3, the DNA is TGCAGCGTTACAGGGGGGGCTATTTCTGGGGCCAACGTCCTGACTTTC. Full variable domain (remainder filled in from reference TRBV29-1 and TRBJ2-6): SAVISQKPSRDICQRGTSLTIQCQVDSQVTMMFWYRQQPGQSLTLIATANQGSEATYESGFVIDKFPISRPNLTFSTLTVSNMSPEDSSIYLCSVTGGAISGANVLTFGAGSRLTVL.

This clone showed up just a few times. V and J are TRBV4-1 and TRBJ1-5; the match to TRBD1 covers 7 bases. CDR1 MGHRA and CDR2 YSYEKL come from the germline V gene. There are 13 residues in the CDR3. Trimming removed 0 bases from V and 11 bases from J; junction bases left unmatched: 4. For the CDR3, the DNA is TGCGCCAGCAGCCAAGAACAGGGGAGAACCCAGCATTTT. Translation: CASSQEQGRTQHF.

V is TRBV19 and J is TRBJ1-4; D is ambiguous. Germline CDR1 is LNHDA and CDR2 is SQIVND (reference sequence). CDR3 length: 14 residues. V lost 6 bases and J lost 4, with 12 bases in between. CDR3 region: CASRGGGFNEKLFF. CDR3 in DNA: TGTGCCAGTAGGGGCGGCGGATTTAATGAAAAACTGTTTTTT.

The chain uses TRBV7-9 and TRBJ2-1; D gene ambiguous. This CDR3 has 11 residues. Germline V gives CDR1 SEHNR, CDR2 FQNEAQ (reference sequence). V dropped 5 bases and J dropped 6 bases, with 5 bases sitting between them. The CDR3 nucleotides are TGTGCCAGCAGCCAGTCCAATGAGCAGTTCTTC. As protein: CASSQSNEQFF.

The gene calls are TRBV10-1 and TRBJ2-3; 15 bases map to TRBD2. V was pared by 8 bases and J by 2 bases, with 8 bases of the junction left unmatched. Germline CDR1 and CDR2: WNHNN and SYGVQD (reference sequence). This CDR3 spans 17 amino acids. The CDR3 protein is CASSRGTSGGYTDTQYF. The DNA of the CDR3 is TGCGCCAGCTCCAGGGGGACTAGCGGGGGGTACACAGATACGCAGTATTTT.

The CDR3 spells CASSPGGSGETQYF. CDR3 coding DNA: TGCGCCAGCAGCCCGGGGGGGTCAGGAGAGACCCAGTACTTC. The chain employs TRBV5-1 and TRBJ2-5, with TRBD2 matching 8 bases. The V segment lost 4 bases and the J segment 4 bases; nucleotides outside the gene matches: 6. CDR1 SGHRS and CDR2 YFSETQ come from the germline V gene. This CDR3 comprises 14 residues.

The V and J genes are TRBV3-1 (or the pseudogene TRBV3-2) and TRBJ2-5; D unclear. The V gene lost 2 bases and the J gene lost 2 bases, with 12 bases spanning the gap. Per germline, CDR1 LGHDT and CDR2 YNNKEL (reference sequence). CDR3 length: 15 amino acids. CDR3 DNA sequence: TGTGCCAGCAGCCAACCCGGCCGGGTTCAAGAGACCCAGTACTTC. The encoded protein is CASSQPGRVQETQYF.

This clone appeared a single time. The chain combines TRBV6-5 with TRBJ2-5; no firm D call. Looked up from germline, CDR1 is MNHEY and CDR2 is SVGAGI. Trimming removed 6 bases from V and 4 bases from J, with 12 bases in between. This CDR3 comprises 13 residues. Here the CDR3 reads CASSSAGRETQYF. CDR3 sequence (DNA): TGTGCCAGCAGCTCAGCAGGCCGAGAGACCCAGTACTTC.

Comment on this clone: The same CDR3 is also encoded by other DNA sequences in this sample. This chain connects TRBV5-1 to TRBJ1-4; possible D gene TRBD1, 6 bases. This CDR3 spans 15 amino acids. The ends were cut back, 2 bases at V and 4 bases at J, with 12 bases in the middle. The germline CDR1 and CDR2 sequences are SGHRS and YFSETQ. CDR3 nucleotides: TGCGCCAGCAGCTTACTCGGACAGAGTAATGAAAAACTGTTTTTT. Translation gives CASSLLGQSNEKLFF.

The rearrangement joins TRBV27 to TRBJ2-7; 7 nucleotides match TRBD2. The V gene's germline CDR1 is MNHEY and CDR2 SMNVEV (reference sequence). This CDR3 spans 13 amino acids. The V gene end was trimmed by 7 bases and the J gene end by 0 bases; junction bases not matched to a gene: 3. The CDR3 is CASIGRGSYEQYF. The CDR3 nucleotides are TGTGCCAGCATTGGGAGGGGCTCCTACGAGCAGTACTTC.

The rearrangement joins TRBV2 to TRBJ1-2; D gene uncertain. Between the trimmed V and J ends, which lost 3 bases and 4 bases, there was a span of 12 bases. Germline V gene sequence: CDR1 SNHLY, CDR2 FYNNEI. This CDR3 is 14 amino acids long. CDR3 in amino acids: CASSESRYLYGYTF. As DNA, the CDR3 is TGTGCCAGCAGTGAGTCGAGATACCTCTATGGCTACACCTTC.

The chain combines TRBV6-1 with TRBJ1-4; weak D call: TRBD1 (6 bases). This CDR3 spans 16 amino acids. In germline, CDR1 is MNHNS, CDR2 SASEGT. The V end was cut by 4 bases, the J end by 2 bases, with 14 bases between. The CDR3 is CASSASGATTNEKLFF. CDR3 DNA sequence: TGTGCCAGCAGTGCATCGGGGGCTACCACTAATGAAAAACTGTTTTTT.

This clone has a single count. The chain joins TRBV2 to TRBJ1-2; D gene uncertain. From germline, CDR1 is SNHLY and CDR2 FYNNEI. Trimming removed 3 bases from V and 2 bases from J, with 13 bases in between. This CDR3 spans 15 amino acids. The CDR3 loop is CASSDVFGRNYGYTF. The CDR3 DNA reads as TGTGCCAGCAGTGACGTCTTTGGGAGAAACTATGGCTACACCTTC.

The gene calls are TRBV7-9 and TRBJ1-2; TRBD1 matches at 7 bases. The V segment lost 4 bases and the J segment 7 bases; nucleotides outside the gene matches: 9. CDR3 length equals 14 residues. CDR1 SEHNR and CDR2 FQNEAQ come from the germline V gene (reference sequence). The CDR3 bases are TGTGCCAGCAGCTCCCTTACAGGGGCCTTTGGCTACACCTTC. Its protein is CASSSLTGAFGYTF. The variable domain in full, with the rest retrieved from reference TRBV7-9 and TRBJ1-2, is DTGVSQNPRHKITKRGQNVTFRCDPISEHNRLYWYRQTLGQGPEFLTYFQNEAQLEKSRLLSDRFSAERPKGSFSTLEIQRTEQGDSAMYLCASSSLTGAFGYTFGSGTRLTVV.

V gene TRBV6-5 combines with J gene TRBJ1-1, with D possibly being TRBD1 (5 bases). Deletions cut 2 bases from V and 1 base from J, with 14 bases between. In germline, CDR1 is MNHEY, CDR2 SVGAGI. The CDR3 runs 16 residues. The CDR3 bases are TGTGCCAGCAGTTACAGGTCAGGGAGATCGAACACTGAAGCTTTCTTT. It translates to CASSYRSGRSNTEAFF.

The chain is built from TRBV9 and TRBJ1-1; D is perhaps TRBD1 (5 bases). Trimming took off 0 bases at V and 0 bases at J, with 12 bases between the two ends. Germline V gene data show CDR1 as SGDLS and CDR2 as YYNGEE. The CDR3 length is 16 residues. CDR3 in DNA: TGTGCCAGCAGCGTAGCCCAAGCGACAGTGAACACTGAAGCTTTCTTT. Its translation: CASSVAQATVNTEAFF. Supplemented by reference TRBV9 and TRBJ1-1, the full variable domain reads DSGVTQTPKHLITATGQRVTLRCSPRSGDLSVYWYQQSLDQGLQFLIQYYNGEERAKGNILERFSAQQFPDLHSELNLSSLELGDSALYFCASSVAQATVNTEAFFGQGTRLTVV.

This clone was picked up one time. The V call is TRBV18, the J call TRBJ1-5; perhaps TRBD1 as D (5 bases). The CDR3 loop spans 15 amino acids. The ends were cut back, 2 bases at V and 2 bases at J, with 10 bases in the middle. Per germline, CDR1 KGHSH and CDR2 LQKENI. CDR3 DNA sequence: TGTGCCAGCTCACCATTGGGGGTGGGCAATCAGCCCCAGCATTTT. This sequence encodes CASSPLGVGNQPQHF.

The V gene is TRBV30, the J gene TRBJ1-3; unclear D gene. Trimming left V 0 bases short and J 1 base short, with 10 bases between. The CDR3 loop spans 15 amino acids. Looked up from germline, CDR1 is GTSNPN and CDR2 is SVGIG (reference sequence). The CDR3: CAWSVPGKSGNTIYF. The CDR3 coding sequence is TGTGCCTGGAGTGTACCGGGCAAATCTGGAAACACCATATATTTT.

The chain carries TRBV6-5 and TRBJ1-4; D remains unclear. The germline gives CDR1 MNHEY, CDR2 SVGAGI. This CDR3 has 14 residues. V was shortened by 6 bases and J by 5 bases, with 13 bases between the two germline ends. The CDR3 here is CASSPRGGNEKLFF. The CDR3 bases are TGTGCCAGCAGCCCCCGGGGAGGCAATGAAAAACTGTTTTTT.

The chain combines TRBV6-5 with TRBJ1-4; D possibly corresponds to TRBD1 (5 bases). Trimming left V 5 bases short and J 7 bases short, with 8 bases between. Germline V gene lookup returns CDR1 MNHEY and CDR2 SVGAGI. There are 12 residues in the CDR3. CDR3 loop: CASSPGTEKLFF. In DNA, the CDR3 is TGTGCCAGCAGTCCCGGGACTGAAAAACTGTTTTTT.